The 2 T cell receptor beta chains presented below share a single source sample, sequenced in a study of primary melanoma T cells and metastatic recurrence. Sequencing used immunoSEQ multiplex PCR; TCRdb keeps in-frame clones, though not all of them. The sample records 400 to 500 clones, approximately 78% being singletons. The sequenced material came from melanoma tumor tissue. The receptors derive from a human donor with melanoma.

This clone was seen only once. The chain couples TRBV9 to TRBJ2-2; 13 positions agree with TRBD2. CDR3 length equals 16 residues. Unmatched junction bases numbered 11, after V lost 4 bases and J lost 11 bases. Germline assignment: CDR1 SGDLS and CDR2 YYNGEE. The CDR3 loop reads CASSWTSGGVTEELFF. CDR3 DNA: TGTGCCAGCAGCTGGACTAGCGGGGGCGTCACCGAAGAGCTGTTTTTT.

The V gene is TRBV28, the J gene TRBJ1-5, with D possibly TRBD1 on 5 matching bases. This CDR3 is 14 amino acids long. Germline-derived CDR1 and CDR2 are MDHEN and SYDVKM. The germline V and J ends were trimmed by 7 bases and 2 bases, with 12 bases remaining between them. The CDR3 here is CASISGDGNQPQHF. CDR3 DNA: TGTGCCAGCATCTCGGGGGACGGCAATCAGCCCCAGCATTTT. The full variable domain, in which reference TRBV28 and TRBJ1-5 provide the parts outside the CDR3, is DVKVTQSSRYLVKRTGEKVFLECVQDMDHENMFWYRQDPGLGLRLIYFSYDVKMKEKGDIPEGYSVSREKKERFSLILESASTNQTSMYLCASISGDGNQPQHFGDGTRLSIL.